A selection of T cell receptor beta chains follows, all from one sample in a study of HIV-infected patients and healthy controls. One entry per CDR3 protein, called by TCRdb with MiXCR from the 5' RACE reads. The sample records around 67,000 distinct CDR3 sequences, about 17% being singletons. Sequencing was carried out using CD4+ T cells from blood. The receptors were sampled from a human donor in good health. Both conserved end residues are part of each CDR3. D genes are given only for firm matches. Clone sizes are given selectively: once, few, many, or a class where the clone is expanded.

V gene	J gene	clone size	D gene	CDR3 DNA	CDR3 protein
TRBV28	TRBJ2-1	few	TRBD2	TGTGCCAGCAGTTTCGACAGTCGGGGGGGTTACAATGAGCAGTTCTTC	CASSFDSRGGYNEQFF
TRBV28	TRBJ2-7	many	TRBD1	TGTGCCAGCAGTTCGACAGGGCGGCGGTACGAGCAGTACTTC	CASSSTGRRYEQYF
TRBV5-1	TRBJ1-4	NA	NA	TGCGCCAGCAGCTGGACCAGCGGGGCAACTAATGAAAAACTGTTTTTT	CASSWTSGATNEKLFF
TRBV18	TRBJ2-3	NA	NA	TGTGCCAGCTCCCTGGGCGAAGATACGCAGTATTTT	CASSLGEDTQYF
TRBV7-2	TRBJ2-3	few	NA	TGTGCCAGCAGGGAGACAGCAAGCACAGATACGCAGTATTTT	CASRETASTDTQYF
TRBV29-1	TRBJ2-7	NA	TRBD1	TGCAGCGTACAGGGGGCCTACGAGCAGTACTTC	CSVQGAYEQYF
TRBV5-1	TRBJ1-5	NA	NA	TGCGCCAGCAGCTTAGAGGGAAGCAATCAGCCCCAGCATTTT	CASSLEGSNQPQHF
TRBV12-3/TRBV12-4	TRBJ1-2	many	TRBD1	TGTGCCAGCAGTTTTCCTCCGGACAGGATCTATGGCTACACCTTC	CASSFPPDRIYGYTF
TRBV12-3/TRBV12-4	TRBJ2-7	NA	NA	TGTGCCAGCAGAAAACCTCAGGGCCACGAGCAGTACTTC	CASRKPQGHEQYF
TRBV19	TRBJ1-5	NA	TRBD1	TGTGCCAGTAACGACTACCATGCAGGGGGTAATCAGCCCCAGCATTTT	CASNDYHAGGNQPQHF
TRBV29-1	TRBJ2-5	few	NA	TGCAGCGTTCTCTTGGAGACCCAGTACTTC	CSVLLETQYF
TRBV5-1	TRBJ2-2	NA	NA	TGCGCCAGCAGCTTCGGGGGGCTTCACACCGGGGAGCTGTTTTTT	CASSFGGLHTGELFF